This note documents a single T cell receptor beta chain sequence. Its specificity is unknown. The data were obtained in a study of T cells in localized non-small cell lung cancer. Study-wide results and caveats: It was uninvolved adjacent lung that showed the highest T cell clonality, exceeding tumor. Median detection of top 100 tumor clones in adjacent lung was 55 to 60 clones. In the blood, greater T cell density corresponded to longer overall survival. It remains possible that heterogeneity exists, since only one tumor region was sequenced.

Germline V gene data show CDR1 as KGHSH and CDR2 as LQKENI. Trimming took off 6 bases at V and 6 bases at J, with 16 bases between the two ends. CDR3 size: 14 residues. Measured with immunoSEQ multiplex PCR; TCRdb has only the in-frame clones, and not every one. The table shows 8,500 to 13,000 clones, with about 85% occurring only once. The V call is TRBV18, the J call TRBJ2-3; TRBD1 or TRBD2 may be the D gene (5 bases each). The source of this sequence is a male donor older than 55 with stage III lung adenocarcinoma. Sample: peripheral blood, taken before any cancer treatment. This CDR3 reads CASSQVGDSDTQYF. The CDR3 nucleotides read TGTGCCAGCTCCCAGGTGGGAGACAGTGATACGCAGTATTTT.